This passage covers 23 T cell receptor beta chains from one sample sequenced in a study of T cells in Graves' hyperthyroidism and ophthalmopathy. What was amplified from RNA transcripts were TCR beta CDR3 regions. The HTBI set primed first-round TCR CDR3 RT-PCR. A single record per CDR3 protein comes from TCRdb applying MiXCR to the multiplex PCR reads. The sample has a few hundred thousand distinct CDR3 sequences, 15% to 19% seen once. The sequenced sample was blood. The receptors shown here come from a young woman with Graves' hyperthyroidism.

This clonotype was counted at least ten times. The V and J genes are TRBV2 and TRBJ2-3, with D possibly being TRBD1 (6 bases). V was clipped by 5 bases and J by 2 bases, with 14 bases between them. The CDR3 runs to 15 residues. Germline CDR1 reads SNHLY; CDR2 reads FYNNEI. CDR3 DNA sequence: TGTGCCAGCAGTCGCCAGGGGATATTCACAGATACGCAGTATTTT. It is translated as CASSRQGIFTDTQYF.

The J gene is TRBJ1-3, the V gene TRBV20-1, with D possibly matching TRBD1 (5 bases). CDR3 length equals 17 residues. Between the trimmed V and J ends, which lost 0 bases and 1 base, there was a span of 16 bases. Germline V gives CDR1 DFQATT, CDR2 SNEGSKA (reference sequence). CDR3 DNA: TGCAGTGCTAGAGATTCCCGCGGGGCCGGATCTGGAAACACCATATATTTT. This sequence encodes CSARDSRGAGSGNTIYF.

This clonotype was counted at least ten times. The chain recombines TRBV2 with TRBJ2-1; the match to TRBD2 covers 9 bases. Losses at the gene ends were 10 bases for V and 10 bases for J; bases not matched to a gene: 14. CDR1 SNHLY and CDR2 FYNNEI come from the germline V gene. The CDR3 is made up of 14 amino acids. The DNA of the CDR3 is TGTGCCACCCGCCGACTAGCGGACCTGAAAGAGCAGTTCTTC. It is translated as CATRRLADLKEQFF.

The rearrangement uses TRBV4-3 and TRBJ2-7, with D possibly TRBD2 on 6 matching bases. CDR1 LGHNA and CDR2 YSLEER come from the germline V gene. Trimming took 0 bases from V and 4 from J, leaving 19 bases between them. The CDR3 contains 17 residues. In DNA form, the CDR3 reads TGCGCCAGCAGCCAAGATCTGAACAGCGGGCAGACTTACGAGCAGTACTTC. Protein: CASSQDLNSGQTYEQYF.

This clonotype was observed at least ten times. The chain couples TRBV5-1 to TRBJ1-1; 10 bases are shared with TRBD1. CDR1 SGHRS and CDR2 YFSETQ come from the germline V gene. The CDR3 contains 14 residues. V was clipped by 4 bases and J by 4 bases; unmatched bases: 4. CDR3 sequence reads: CASSTGTGVTEAFF. Here the CDR3 DNA reads TGCGCCAGCAGCACCGGGACAGGGGTCACTGAAGCTTTCTTT.

The DNA for the CDR3 is TGCGCCAGCAGCCATCCCCCCCGGGGGAGCTCCTACAATGAGCAGTTCTTC. Translation: CASSHPPRGSSYNEQFF. The rearrangement uses TRBV4-3 and TRBJ2-1; a possible D gene is TRBD2 (6 bases). The CDR3 extends over 17 amino acids. V gave up 3 bases and J gave up 0 bases, with 15 bases separating them. CDR1 and CDR2 (germline): LGHNA, YSLEER.

This clonotype was recorded a few times. With a much larger clone just one base away, this may be a read error. V gene TRBV11-2 combines with J gene TRBJ1-6; D gene unclear. This CDR3 comprises 13 residues. The germline V and J ends were trimmed by 5 bases and 8 bases, with 10 bases remaining between them. Germline-derived CDR1 and CDR2 are SGHAT and FQNNGV. The CDR3 DNA reads as TGTGCCAGCAGCACTAAACGGGATTCACCCCTCCACTTT. This encodes CASSTKRDSPLHF.

This clonotype was seen repeatedly, ten times or more. J is TRBJ2-7 and V is TRBV3-1, with D perhaps matching TRBD1 (6 bases). CDR3 length: 13 residues. Trimming removed 0 bases from V and 6 bases from J, with 9 bases in between. The V gene's germline CDR1 is LGHDT and CDR2 YNNKEL (reference sequence). The CDR3, as DNA: TGTGCCAGCAGCCAAGAGGGGGCGGGCGAGCAGTACTTC. It is translated as CASSQEGAGEQYF.

This clonotype came up once. V and J are TRBV9 and TRBJ2-5; 15 bases map to TRBD2. Germline V gene sequence: CDR1 SGDLS, CDR2 YYNGEE. Unmatched junction bases numbered 7, after V lost 3 bases and J lost 7 bases. CDR3 length: 16 amino acids. The CDR3 bases are TGTGCCAGCAGCGCAGGACTAGCGGGAGGGGCAAGGACCCAGTACTTC. Amino acid sequence: CASSAGLAGGARTQYF.

This clonotype was detected many times. This CDR3 reads CASSERRGAPGNTIYF. CDR3 coding DNA: TGTGCCAGCAGTGAGAGGCGGGGGGCGCCCGGAAACACCATATATTTT. The chain uses TRBV2 and TRBJ1-3; D is possibly TRBD1 (6 bases). The ends were cut back, 3 bases at V and 4 bases at J, with 16 bases in the middle. Germline CDR1 and CDR2: SNHLY and FYNNEI. CDR3 length: 16 amino acids. Based on the CDR3 plus reference TRBV2 and TRBJ1-3, the full variable domain is EPEVTQTPSHQVTQMGQEVILRCVPISNHLYFYWYRQILGQKVEFLVSFYNNEISEKSEIFDDQFSVERPDGSNFTLKIRSTKLEDSAMYFCASSERRGAPGNTIYFGEGSWLTVV.

In its sample, this clonotype was seen many times. The chain combines TRBV11-1 with TRBJ1-1, with 7 bases identical to TRBD1. This CDR3 comprises 15 residues. Germline CDR1 and CDR2: SGHAT and FQDESV (reference sequence). Trimming cost V 4 bases and J 0 bases; bases outside gene matches: 5. CDR3 in DNA: TGTGCCAGCAGCTCAAGGGACAGCCTGAACACTGAAGCTTTCTTT. Amino acids: CASSSRDSLNTEAFF.

The rearrangement uses TRBV2 and TRBJ2-1, with 10 bases identical to TRBD2. Germline V gene sequence: CDR1 SNHLY, CDR2 FYNNEI. This CDR3 spans 17 amino acids. With V trimmed by 6 bases and J by 5 bases, 13 bases remained unmatched. The CDR3 reads CASSVGGGTSANNEQFF. CDR3 DNA: TGTGCCAGCAGCGTAGGGGGGGGGACTAGCGCTAACAATGAGCAGTTCTTC. The full variable domain, rest sourced from reference TRBV2 and TRBJ2-1, is EPEVTQTPSHQVTQMGQEVILRCVPISNHLYFYWYRQILGQKVEFLVSFYNNEISEKSEIFDDQFSVERPDGSNFTLKIRSTKLEDSAMYFCASSVGGGTSANNEQFFGPGTRLTVL.

Only a few counts were recorded for this clonotype. The genes are TRBV4-1 and TRBJ2-2, with 8 bases that match TRBD1. The CDR3 totals 17 residues. V lost 0 bases to trimming and J lost 0 bases; unmatched junction nucleotides: 3. CDR1 and CDR2 from the germline V gene are MGHRA and YSYEKL. The CDR3 sequence is CASSQDLGQANTGELFF. For the CDR3, the DNA is TGCGCCAGCAGCCAAGATTTGGGACAGGCGAACACCGGGGAGCTGTTTTTT.

The chain joins TRBV7-9 to TRBJ2-2; no clear D gene. The CDR3 has 14 residues. Germline assignment: CDR1 SEHNR and CDR2 FQNEAQ (reference sequence). Trimming removed 8 bases from V and 3 bases from J, with 13 bases in between. The chain's CDR3 is CASRKDGYTGELFF. CDR3 DNA sequence: TGTGCCAGCCGTAAGGACGGTTACACCGGGGAGCTGTTTTTT.

The chain is built from TRBV20-1 and TRBJ2-2, with D perhaps TRBD2 (5 bases). This CDR3 contains 13 residues. Germline CDR1 reads DFQATT; CDR2 reads SNEGSKA (reference sequence). Trimming stripped 4 bases from V and 2 bases from J, with 8 bases between. Here the CDR3 reads CSAISVNTGELFF. For the CDR3, the DNA is TGCAGTGCTATTAGCGTTAACACCGGGGAGCTGTTTTTT.

CDR3 loop: CASSYSGQGHNSPLHF. CDR3 coding DNA: TGTGCCAGCAGTTACTCGGGGCAGGGACATAATTCACCCCTCCACTTT. The chain employs TRBV6-2 or TRBV6-3 and TRBJ1-6; D may be TRBD1 (5 bases). Germline V CDR1 and CDR2: MNHEY, SVGEGT. The V gene lost 0 bases and the J gene lost 5 bases, with 11 bases spanning the gap. The CDR3 runs 16 residues.

The chain recombines TRBV2 with TRBJ1-2; 12 bases match TRBD1. The CDR3 spans 17 residues. The ends lost 6 bases at V and 2 bases at J; junction bases unmatched: 10. Germline values: CDR1 SNHLY, CDR2 FYNNEI. The CDR3 spells CASRGQGARPQNYGYTF. The CDR3, as DNA: TGTGCCAGCAGGGGACAGGGGGCGCGTCCCCAAAACTATGGCTACACCTTC.

This clonotype was seen a handful of times. The chain uses TRBV15 and TRBJ1-3, with 8 bases fitting TRBD1. V was clipped by 1 base and J by 4 bases; unmatched bases: 6. Germline V gene sequence: CDR1 LNHNV, CDR2 YYDKDF (reference sequence). The CDR3 sequence is 16 residues long. In DNA, the CDR3 is TGTGCCACCAGCAGAGGGACAGGGTCCTACGGAAACACCATATATTTT. This translates into CATSRGTGSYGNTIYF.

The gene calls are TRBV15 and TRBJ2-1; D remains ambiguous. The V and J ends lost 0 bases and 6 bases respectively, with 12 bases between them. The CDR3 consists of 15 residues. Germline CDR1 and CDR2: LNHNV and YYDKDF (reference sequence). CDR3 nucleotide sequence: TGTGCCACCAGCAGAGATTCCCCCCGAGCCAATGAGCAGTTCTTC. Translated: CATSRDSPRANEQFF.

This clonotype was counted ten times or more. The chain recombines TRBV2 with TRBJ2-2; D may be TRBD1 or TRBD2 (5 bases each). Looked up from germline, CDR1 is SNHLY and CDR2 is FYNNEI. Trimming removed 4 bases at V and 6 bases at J, with 12 bases between. The CDR3 sequence is 14 residues long. CDR3 DNA: TGTGCCAGCAGTGGCTGGGGGTCCCCCGGGGAGCTGTTTTTT. Protein: CASSGWGSPGELFF.

V is TRBV6-2 or TRBV6-3 and J is TRBJ2-7, with 9 nucleotides matching TRBD1. Trimming took 8 bases from V and 5 from J; bases not matched to a gene: 10. This CDR3 region has 14 residues. From germline, CDR1 is MNHEY and CDR2 SVGEGT. The CDR3 reads CASAEDRGAHEQYF. The DNA of the CDR3 is TGTGCCAGCGCCGAAGACAGGGGGGCCCACGAGCAGTACTTC.

The table lists this clonotype with many counts. The genes are TRBV13 and TRBJ1-2, with TRBD1 as a possible D gene (6 bases). CDR1 and CDR2 (germline): PRHDT, FYEKMQ (reference sequence). This CDR3 is built from 11 residues. The ends were cut back, 11 bases at V and 8 bases at J, with 15 bases in the middle. The CDR3 is CAQGRGSGYTF. The CDR3, as DNA: TGTGCCCAGGGGCGGGGATCCGGCTACACCTTC.

This clonotype was detected ten times or more. V gene TRBV12-3 or TRBV12-4 combines with J gene TRBJ1-5; no reliable D call. Trimming left V 2 bases short and J 0 bases short, with 8 bases between. CDR3 length equals 15 residues. CDR3 DNA sequence: TGTGCCAGCAGTTTACGCACCAGTAGCAATCAGCCCCAGCATTTT. Translation: CASSLRTSSNQPQHF.